This T cell receptor beta chain is from a study of PD-L1 blockade in urothelial cancer. Germline CDR1 is MNHEY and CDR2 is SMNVEV (reference sequence). This CDR3 spans 14 amino acids. With 5 bases clipped from V and 3 bases from J, the junction kept 4 bases outside the gene matches. Study conclusions and caveats: Patients who had durable benefit saw their tumor-associated blood clones expand more at 3 weeks.

As regards this clone: The antigen is not known.

Repertoires were generated with immunoSEQ multiplex PCR, while TCRdb's copy carries only in-frame clones and drops some. The data contain roughly 50,000 clones, around three quarters of them seen just once; the ten biggest clones take up about 3.6%. V usage is TRBV27 and J usage is TRBJ2-7; 10 nucleotides line up with TRBD2. This specimen consisted of PBMCs, obtained around atezolizumab (anti-PD-L1) treatment. This sequence was found in a man between 65 and 79 years old with urothelial cancer. This CDR3 reads CASSPSGRNYEQYF. In DNA, the CDR3 is TGTGCCAGCAGTCCTAGCGGGAGAAACTACGAGCAGTACTTC.